The 8 T cell receptor beta chains below were found in one sample sequenced in a study of graft-versus-host responses after intestinal transplantation. Intraepithelial and lamina propria lymphocytes were released after the graft tissue was processed. This table comes from immunoSEQ multiplex PCR, and its TCRdb copy is limited to in-frame clones, with some not included. The sample has 50,000 to 75,000 clones, roughly 89% seen once. This sample comprised ileum tissue, obtained approximately 370 days after transplant. These receptors originate from a human patient who received an intestinal transplant, so some T cells may come from the graft donor.

The chain links TRBV19 to TRBJ2-7; 10 bases are shared with TRBD2. This CDR3 has 15 residues. Looked up from germline, CDR1 is LNHDA and CDR2 is SQIVND (reference sequence). After removal of 4 bases from V and 3 bases from J, the junction contained 6 bases not matched to a gene. CDR3 protein: CASSTASGSGYEQYF. CDR3 in DNA: TGTGCCAGTAGTACCGCTAGCGGGAGCGGCTACGAGCAGTACTTC.

This chain joins TRBV5-5 and TRBJ2-5; TRBD2 is a possible D gene (6 bases). Germline V gene data show CDR1 as SGHKS and CDR2 as YYEKEE (reference sequence). The CDR3 sequence is 16 residues long. With 2 bases removed from V and 6 bases from J, the gap between germline ends came to 20 bases. The CDR3 loop is CASSFLEGGAGKTQYF. The CDR3, as DNA: TGTGCCAGCAGCTTCCTCGAGGGCGGGGCGGGAAAGACCCAGTACTTC.

The rearrangement uses TRBV6-5 and TRBJ2-1, with unresolved D. The CDR3 contains 13 residues. Germline lookup yields CDR1 MNHEY and CDR2 SVGAGI. The V end lost 5 bases, the J end lost 7 bases, and 12 bases lay between the germline ends. CDR3: CASSNTLANEQFF. CDR3 coding DNA: TGTGCCAGCAGTAATACGTTGGCTAATGAGCAGTTCTTC.

CDR3 loop: CASSPGQGVGYTF. The CDR3 coding sequence is TGTGCCAGCAGCCCGGGACAGGGCGTTGGCTACACCTTC. The V call is TRBV7-9, the J call TRBJ1-2; 9 bases map to TRBD1. This CDR3 region has 13 residues. Per germline, CDR1 SEHNR and CDR2 FQNEAQ (reference sequence). V lost 5 bases and J lost 7; bases outside the gene matches: 5.

The J gene is TRBJ2-5, the V gene TRBV5-6; no clear D. The closer fit of TRBJ2-7 to the DNA end suggests the J call may be wrong. The CDR3 runs to 12 residues. CDR1 and CDR2 (germline): SGHDT, YYEEEE. The CDR3 DNA follows: TGTGCCAGCAGCTTGGGGGGCTACGAGCAGTACTTC. Residues: CASSLGGYEQYF.

V usage is TRBV12-5 and J usage is TRBJ2-3; D perhaps matches TRBD1 (6 bases). Germline lookup yields CDR1 LGHNT and CDR2 FRNRAP. This CDR3 contains 18 residues. V lost 6 bases and J lost 4, with 26 bases in between. The CDR3 spells CASGPSRGLGIGSDTQYF. The CDR3 nucleotides read TGTGCTAGTGGCCCTTCCAGGGGTCTCGGAATAGGTTCAGATACGCAGTATTTT.

The rearrangement uses TRBV6-4 and TRBJ1-6, with D perhaps matching TRBD1 (5 bases). CDR3 length equals 13 residues. Germline values: CDR1 MRHNA, CDR2 SNTAGT. V was shortened by 7 bases and J by 7 bases, with 11 bases between the two germline ends. The DNA of the CDR3 is TGTGCCAGCACTGCGACAGACAATTCACCCCTCCACTTT. Amino acids: CASTATDNSPLHF.

CDR3 coding DNA: TGTGCCAGCAGCTTGTTGGCAGGCAACACTGAAGCTTTCTTT. Translation: CASSLLAGNTEAFF. The V call is TRBV5-6, the J call TRBJ1-1; the D is unclear. CDR1 and CDR2 (germline): SGHDT, YYEEEE. The length of the CDR3 is 14 residues. The V end lost 1 base, the J end lost 2 bases, and 9 bases lay between the germline ends.